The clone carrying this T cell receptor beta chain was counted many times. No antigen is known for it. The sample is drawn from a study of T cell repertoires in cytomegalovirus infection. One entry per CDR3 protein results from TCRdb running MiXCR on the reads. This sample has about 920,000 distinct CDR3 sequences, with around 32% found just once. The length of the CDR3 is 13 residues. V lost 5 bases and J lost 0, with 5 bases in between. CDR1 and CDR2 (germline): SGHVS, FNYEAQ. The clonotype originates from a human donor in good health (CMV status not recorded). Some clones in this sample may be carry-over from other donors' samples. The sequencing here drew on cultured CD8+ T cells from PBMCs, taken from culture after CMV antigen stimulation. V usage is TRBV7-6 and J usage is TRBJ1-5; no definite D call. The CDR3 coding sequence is TGTGCCAGCAGCACGAATAGCAATCAGCCCCAGCATTTT. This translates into CASSTNSNQPQHF.